This is a list of T cell receptor beta chains from one sample in a study of blood T cell repertoires in COVID-19. Sequencing was performed with immunoSEQ multiplex PCR; in TCRdb, only in-frame clones are kept and a portion is missing. The table records 200,000 to 300,000 clones, just under 85% of them present only once. Sequencing was done on a sample of peripheral blood. These receptor sequences come from an older woman with active or convalescent COVID-19. CDR3s include the opening cysteine and the closing phenylalanine or tryptophan. Fields, in order: CDR3 length, V gene, clone size, D gene, J gene, CDR3 protein, CDR3 DNA. D genes are given only for firm matches. Where a row states a size, it is once, few, many or the class of an expanded clone; other rows omit it.

18	TRBV7-8	-	TRBD2	TRBJ2-1	CASSNVRLRDYPYNEQFF	TGTGCCAGCAGCAACGTCAGACTCCGGGACTACCCTTACAATGAGCAGTTCTTC
15	TRBV4-2	-	-	TRBJ1-2	CASSQDLGRAYGYTF	TGTGCCAGCAGCCAAGATTTAGGCAGGGCCTATGGCTACACCTTC
16	TRBV18	-	TRBD1	TRBJ1-2	CASSPPTGADNYGYTF	TGTGCCAGCTCACCCCCGACAGGGGCGGATAACTATGGCTACACCTTC
13	TRBV28	once	-	TRBJ1-5	CASSFGQNQPQHF	TGTGCCAGCAGTTTTGGCCAAAATCAGCCCCAGCATTTT
14	TRBV5-1	-	-	TRBJ1-4	CASSLDRRNEKLFF	TGCGCCAGCAGCTTGGATCGGAGGAATGAAAAACTGTTTTTT
17	TRBV5-6	-	-	TRBJ2-2	CASSRPRGVPNTGELFF	TGTGCCAGCAGCCGGCCACGGGGAGTACCGAACACCGGGGAGCTGTTTTTT
15	TRBV5-1	-	-	TRBJ2-3	CASSLDSSSTDTQYF	TGCGCCAGCAGCTTGGATTCTTCTAGCACAGATACGCAGTATTTT
15	TRBV6-5	once	TRBD1	TRBJ2-1	CASNVDRGTYNEQFF	TGTGCCAGCAATGTCGACAGGGGAACCTACAATGAGCAGTTCTTC
16	TRBV7-9	-	TRBD2	TRBJ2-2	CASSPRTSSNTGELFF	TGTGCCAGCAGTCCCCGGACTAGCTCGAACACCGGGGAGCTGTTTTTT
15	TRBV18	once	-	TRBJ1-1	CASSPGLGSGTEAFF	TGTGCCAGCTCTCCTGGTTTAGGAAGCGGCACTGAAGCTTTCTTT
13	TRBV19	-	-	TRBJ2-2	CATRGRGTGELFF	TGTGCCACTAGGGGGAGGGGCACCGGGGAGCTGTTTTTT
16	TRBV5-1	once	TRBD2	TRBJ2-5	CASSLGLAGGRETQYF	TGCGCCAGCAGCTTAGGACTAGCGGGGGGAAGAGAGACCCAGTACTTC
15	TRBV7-9	-	-	TRBJ2-5	CASSFSATDEETQYF	TGTGCCAGCAGCTTTTCCGCGACAGACGAAGAGACCCAGTACTTC
17	TRBV7-2	once	TRBD2	TRBJ2-7	CASSLYGGTSSSYEQYF	TGTGCCAGCAGCCTCTACGGGGGGACTAGCAGCTCCTACGAGCAGTACTTC
14	TRBV6-1	-	-	TRBJ1-5	CASSEGQANQPQHF	TGTGCCAGCAGTGAAGGACAGGCTAATCAGCCCCAGCATTTT
21	TRBV21-1	-	-	TRBJ2-5	CASSKLLEGAPLLGLQETQYF	TGTGCCAGCAGCAAACTCTTGGAGGGAGCCCCCTTATTGGGGCTCCAAGAGACCCAGTACTTC
17	TRBV28	-	-	TRBJ1-6	CASSSLTGLSYNSPLHF	TGTGCCAGCAGTTCGCTGACAGGCCTCTCCTATAATTCACCCCTCCACTTT
12	TRBV5-8	-	-	TRBJ2-3	CASRAERNTQYF	TGTGCCAGCAGGGCAGAACGAAATACGCAGTATTTT
16	TRBV4-2	-	-	TRBJ1-3	CASSQYRVRSGNTIYF	TGTGCCAGCAGCCAATACAGGGTGCGCTCTGGAAACACCATATATTTT
13	TRBV7-2	-	-	TRBJ1-3	CASSLEGGNTIYF	TGTGCCAGCAGCTTAGAGGGGGGAAACACCATATATTTT
15	TRBV5-1	-	TRBD1	TRBJ2-7	CASSPAPTGVYEQYF	TGCGCCAGCAGCCCGGCCCCAACAGGGGTCTACGAGCAGTACTTC
14	TRBV6-5	once	-	TRBJ1-3	CASSRVGALDTIYF	TGTGCCAGCAGTCGGGTAGGCGCTTTGGACACCATATATTTT